Each of the 28 T cell receptor beta chains below was sequenced from the same sample in a study of brain T cells in children with intractable seizures. The time point is: blood from clinic visit 5 months post-surgery; TSC patient then seizure free. The protocol was immunoSEQ multiplex PCR, while the TCRdb copy is restricted to in-frame clones and leaves out a portion. The sample includes 300,000 to 400,000 clones, 85% to 95% of them seen just once. The input for sequencing was peripheral blood, taken about 5 months after surgery. These receptor sequences come from a boy under two years old with tuberous sclerosis and intractable seizures.

V gene TRBV2 combines with J gene TRBJ1-3; D not resolved. Trimming took off 3 bases at V and 0 bases at J, with 12 bases between the two ends. The CDR3 length is 16 residues. From germline, CDR1 is SNHLY and CDR2 FYNNEI. The CDR3 loop is CASSDHHFSSGNTIYF. For the CDR3, the DNA is TGTGCCAGCAGTGATCACCACTTTTCCTCTGGAAACACCATATATTTT.

This chain joins TRBV11-2 and TRBJ1-2, with no clear D. Between the trimmed V and J ends, which lost 1 base and 8 bases, there was a span of 8 bases. CDR1 and CDR2 from the germline V gene are SGHAT and FQNNGV. The CDR3 covers 12 residues. In nucleotides, the CDR3 is TGTGCCAGCAGCTTAGGGGGATGGGGCTACACCTTC. This codes for CASSLGGWGYTF.

The chain carries TRBV5-1 and TRBJ2-2, with D maybe TRBD2 (6 bases). V shed 4 bases and J shed 2 bases, with 18 bases lying between them. This CDR3 has 17 residues. Germline V gene data show CDR1 as SGHRS and CDR2 as YFSETQ. The CDR3 sequence is CASSTDWDSPNTGELFF. DNA of the CDR3: TGCGCCAGCAGCACCGATTGGGACTCCCCAAACACCGGGGAGCTGTTTTTT.

The chain has TRBV7-9 and TRBJ2-5; 7 bases agree with TRBD1. The CDR3 runs to 16 residues. Germline lookup yields CDR1 SEHNR and CDR2 FQNEAQ (reference sequence). V was clipped by 1 base and J by 1 base; unmatched bases: 6. CDR3 sequence reads: CASSLGTGETQETQYF. Here the CDR3 DNA reads TGTGCCAGCAGCTTAGGAACAGGGGAAACCCAAGAGACCCAGTACTTC.

The chain has TRBV21-1 and TRBJ1-4. TRBV21-1 is labeled a pseudogene. The CDR3 runs 17 residues. CDR3 protein: CASSREQVGASNEKLFF. For the CDR3, the DNA is TGTGCCAGCAGCCGCGAGCAGGTCGGGGCCTCTAATGAAAAACTGTTTTTT.

This chain connects TRBV6-5 to TRBJ1-5, with D hard to call. The germline V gene has CDR1 MNHEY and CDR2 SVGAGI. This CDR3 comprises 11 residues. V gave up 5 bases and J gave up 4 bases, with 3 bases separating them. The chain's CDR3 is CASSPNQPQHF. The CDR3 DNA follows: TGTGCCAGCAGTCCAAATCAGCCCCAGCATTTT.

The rearrangement uses TRBV14 and TRBJ2-3; D is uncertain. The germline V gene encodes CDR1 SGHDN and CDR2 FVKESK. The CDR3 sequence is 13 residues long. The V and J ends lost 1 base and 7 bases respectively, with 9 bases between them. CDR3 DNA: TGTGCCAGCAGCCAAGTGGTACTTAATACGCAGTATTTT. This sequence encodes CASSQVVLNTQYF.

Regarding this clone: Germline and junction disagree at one end, which may indicate a read error. V and J are TRBV5-4 and TRBJ2-7; D perhaps matches TRBD2 (6 bases). CDR3 length equals 13 residues. Germline V gene lookup returns CDR1 SGHNT and CDR2 YYREEE (reference sequence). The CDR3 loop is CASSSRDSYEQCF. The CDR3 DNA is TGTGCCAGCAGCTCCCGGGACTCCTACGAGCAGTGCTTC.

The genes are TRBV30 and TRBJ1-2; D might be TRBD1 (6 bases). The germline gives CDR1 GTSNPN, CDR2 SVGIG (reference sequence). The CDR3 contains 12 residues. V dropped 3 bases and J dropped 6 bases, with 11 bases sitting between them. CDR3 in DNA: TGTGCCTGGAGGGTCAGGGGCGATGGCTACACCTTC. Encoded protein: CAWRVRGDGYTF.

The V and J genes are TRBV11-2 and TRBJ1-6; 9 nucleotides match TRBD1. This CDR3 has 15 amino acids. CDR1 and CDR2 (germline): SGHAT, FQNNGV. V trimming: 4 bases; J trimming: 10 bases; junction bases outside the gene matches: 8. The CDR3 loop is CASSSKTGGDSPLHF. CDR3 nucleotides: TGTGCCAGCAGCTCGAAGACAGGGGGTGACTCACCCCTCCACTTT.

The rearrangement joins TRBV4-1 to TRBJ2-7, with 8 bases matching TRBD1. Germline loops: CDR1 MGHRA, CDR2 YSYEKL. The CDR3 consists of 14 residues. Losses at the gene ends were 3 bases for V and 1 base for J; bases not matched to a gene: 2. The CDR3 sequence: CASSHWDRSYEQYF. As DNA, the CDR3 is TGCGCCAGCAGCCATTGGGACAGGTCCTACGAGCAGTACTTC.

The chain joins TRBV14 to TRBJ2-7, with 9 bases matching TRBD2. CDR3 length: 14 residues. V lost 4 bases to trimming and J lost 2 bases; unmatched junction nucleotides: 3. Looked up from germline, CDR1 is SGHDN and CDR2 is FVKESK. CDR3 coding DNA: TGTGCCAGCAGCCGACTAGCGGAAACCTACGAGCAGTACTTC. Translating gives CASSRLAETYEQYF.

V gene TRBV25-1 combines with J gene TRBJ1-2; a weak D match, TRBD1 (5 bases). Germline CDR1 and CDR2: MGHDK and SYGVNS. Trimming removed 4 bases at V and 0 bases at J, with 15 bases between. The CDR3 covers 16 residues. In DNA, the CDR3 is TGTGCCAGCAGTGCAATTGGAGGGGAGGCTAACTATGGCTACACCTTC. The encoded protein is CASSAIGGEANYGYTF.

CDR3 in amino acids: CASRTRGGELFF. Written as DNA, the CDR3 is TGTGCCAGCAGAACTAGGGGCGGGGAGCTGTTTTTT. The J gene is TRBJ2-2, the V gene TRBV27; TRBD1 or TRBD2 may be the D gene (5 bases each). The CDR3 runs 12 residues. Trimming took off 6 bases at V and 7 bases at J, with 9 bases between the two ends. Per the germline V gene, CDR1 is MNHEY and CDR2 is SMNVEV (reference sequence).

This rearrangement joins TRBV7-9 to TRBJ1-2; D call uncertain. CDR1 and CDR2 from the germline V gene are SEHNR and FQNEAQ (reference sequence). The CDR3 contains 15 residues. V was trimmed by 7 bases and J by 5 bases, leaving 20 bases between them. The CDR3 nucleotides read TGTGCCAGCACTATTAGACCGGGTCCACCGTATGGCTACACCTTC. As protein: CASTIRPGPPYGYTF.

J is TRBJ2-7 and V is TRBV12-3 or TRBV12-4; 7 positions match TRBD1. V lost 6 bases, J lost 3 bases, and 5 bases stayed unmatched. There are 13 residues in the CDR3. The CDR3 sequence: CASSGQAYYEQYF. The CDR3 DNA reads as TGTGCCAGCAGCGGACAGGCGTACTACGAGCAGTACTTC.

The chain combines TRBV7-3 with TRBJ2-2; 8 nucleotides line up with TRBD1. This CDR3 has 13 residues. Germline lookup yields CDR1 SGHTA and CDR2 FQGTGA. Unmatched junction bases numbered 1, after V lost 9 bases and J lost 1 base. The CDR3 DNA follows: TGTGCCAGTGGACAGGGGAACACCGGGGAGCTGTTTTTT. It yields the protein CASGQGNTGELFF.

CDR3 residues: CASSLMTSSGADTQYF. The CDR3 DNA follows: TGTGCCAGCAGCTTGATGACGTCATCAGGGGCAGATACGCAGTATTTT. The gene calls are TRBV5-6 and TRBJ2-3, with D tentatively TRBD1 (6 bases). Trimming stripped 1 base from V and 4 bases from J, with 16 bases between. CDR3 length: 16 residues. The germline V gene has CDR1 SGHDT and CDR2 YYEEEE.

The V and J genes are TRBV19 and TRBJ1-2, with D perhaps TRBD1 (6 bases). The V gene lost 1 base and the J gene lost 4 bases, with 10 bases spanning the gap. The germline V gene encodes CDR1 LNHDA and CDR2 SQIVND (reference sequence). The CDR3 is 14 amino acids. As DNA, the CDR3 is TGTGCCAGTAGTATAGGGGACAATGGCTATGGCTACACCTTC. Protein sequence: CASSIGDNGYGYTF.

This sequence joins TRBV30 and TRBJ2-7; TRBD1 might be the D (6 bases). V was cut by 3 bases and J by 2 bases, with 11 bases left in between. CDR1 and CDR2 from the germline V gene are GTSNPN and SVGIG (reference sequence). This CDR3 contains 13 residues. The CDR3 protein is CAWRARGPYEQYF. The DNA of the CDR3 is TGTGCCTGGAGAGCCAGGGGACCCTACGAGCAGTACTTC.

This rearrangement joins TRBV5-1 to TRBJ1-2; D remains unclear. Germline V gene data show CDR1 as SGHRS and CDR2 as YFSETQ. This CDR3 comprises 13 residues. Trimming left V 7 bases short and J 3 bases short, with 13 bases between. CDR3 nucleotides: TGCGCCAGCCGGGTAATGCAGGACTATGGCTACACCTTC. This encodes CASRVMQDYGYTF.

The gene calls are TRBV25-1 and TRBJ2-2; TRBD1 agrees at 9 bases. Looked up from germline, CDR1 is MGHDK and CDR2 is SYGVNS. The CDR3 runs to 17 residues. V shed 0 bases, J shed 3 bases, and the junction held 5 bases outside the gene matches. CDR3 residues: CASSEYEGQGYTGELFF. DNA for the CDR3: TGTGCCAGCAGTGAATATGAGGGACAGGGATACACCGGGGAGCTGTTTTTT.

A single count supports this clone. The rearrangement uses TRBV4-1 and TRBJ1-2, with D perhaps matching TRBD1 (5 bases). The ends were cut back, 0 bases at V and 5 bases at J, with 16 bases in the middle. The germline CDR1 and CDR2 sequences are MGHRA and YSYEKL. The CDR3 consists of 16 residues. CDR3 bases: TGCGCCAGCAGCCAAGACCCCGCCAGACGGGGGTATGGCTACACCTTC. This gives the protein CASSQDPARRGYGYTF.

This chain connects TRBV21-1 to TRBJ2-3; TRBD1, the table's D call, was not compared with the DNA. TRBV21-1 constitutes a pseudogene. The CDR3 length is 12 residues. The CDR3 DNA follows: TGTGCCAGCAGCGACCGACAGGGGGCCCAGTATTTT. Translated: CASSDRQGAQYF.

The rearrangement links TRBV5-1 to TRBJ2-3; the match to TRBD2 covers 12 bases. V lost 4 bases, J lost 4 bases, and 16 bases stayed unmatched. Germline lookup yields CDR1 SGHRS and CDR2 YFSETQ. This CDR3 is 19 amino acids long. The CDR3 coding sequence is TGCGCCAGCAGCACCGGACTAGCGGGGTATCAGAATCGTCCAGATACGCAGTATTTT. Translation gives CASSTGLAGYQNRPDTQYF.

This clone has a single count. The genes are TRBV3-1 (or the pseudogene TRBV3-2) and TRBJ2-7; 10 positions agree with TRBD1. The CDR3 is 15 amino acids. Germline V CDR1 and CDR2: LGHDT, YNNKEL (reference sequence). V trimming: 1 base; J trimming: 2 bases; junction bases outside the gene matches: 2. The CDR3 bases are TGTGCCAGCAGCCAAGGGGACAGGGGAACCTACGAGCAGTACTTC. Protein product: CASSQGDRGTYEQYF.

Concerning this clone: At one of its ends the junction is not consistent with the germline gene, which may arise from a read error. This chain links TRBV7-9 with TRBJ1-2; 8 nucleotides agree with TRBD1. The CDR3 sequence is 14 residues long. Germline CDR1 reads SEHNR; CDR2 reads FQNEAQ (reference sequence). The CDR3 DNA is TGTGCCAGCACCTTATCCCAGGGGGCGGATGGCTACACCTTC. Encoded protein: CASTLSQGADGYTF.

The sample holds a few counts of this clone. J is TRBJ2-2 and V is TRBV19; 11 bases map to TRBD1. Germline loops: CDR1 LNHDA, CDR2 SQIVND (reference sequence). With V trimmed by 8 bases and J by 7 bases, 3 bases remained unmatched. The CDR3 runs to 13 residues. CDR3 sequence reads: CASGQGAGGELFF. As DNA, the CDR3 is TGTGCCAGTGGACAGGGGGCTGGCGGGGAGCTGTTTTTT.